Listed below are T cell receptor beta chains from one sample, sequenced in a study of T-cell reconstitution after alpha-beta-depleted transplantation in children. From the PCR reads, TCRdb called clonotypes with MiXCR, one entry per CDR3 protein. Counted here are a few hundred thousand distinct CDR3 sequences, approximately 9% occurring once; the ten biggest clones make up 5% to 7%. The source was PBMCs from the stem cell graft donor, collected from the stem cell graft. The receptors derive from a human donor who donated a stem cell graft to a child with acute lymphoblastic leukemia. Both conserved end residues are part of each CDR3. The D gene is left open where the match is weak. Clone size is given for some rows only: seen once, a few or many times, or a class if the clone is expanded.

TRBV29-1	-	many	12	TRBJ1-1	CSVEPGNTEAFF	TGCAGCGTTGAACCAGGGAACACTGAAGCTTTCTTT
TRBV29-1	-	few	15	TRBJ2-5	CSVEGSQQVGETQYF	TGCAGCGTTGAAGGTAGTCAACAGGTCGGGGAGACCCAGTACTTC
TRBV3-1	TRBD2	many	14	TRBJ2-3	CAATSGGYTDTQYF	TGTGCCGCGACTAGCGGGGGGTACACAGATACGCAGTATTTT
TRBV6-5	TRBD1	few	16	TRBJ1-4	CASSYYSGTVDEKLFF	TGTGCCAGCAGTTACTACTCCGGGACAGTGGATGAAAAGCTGTTTTTT
TRBV27	TRBD1	-	16	TRBJ1-4	CACSFAGTGADEKLFF	TGTGCCTGCAGTTTCGCTGGAACAGGGGCCGATGAAAAACTGTTTTTT
TRBV12-3/TRBV12-4	-	-	14	TRBJ2-2	CASSFAGGTGELFF	TGTGCCAGCAGTTTCGCGGGTGGGACCGGGGAGCTGTTTTTT
TRBV20-1	-	many	12	TRBJ2-1	CSATDLYNEQFF	TGCAGTGCTACGGACCTTTACAATGAGCAGTTCTTC
TRBV5-1	TRBD1	-	15	TRBJ2-7	CASSSHGTGGNEQYF	TGCGCCAGCAGCTCCCATGGGACAGGGGGCAACGAGCAGTACTTC
TRBV20-1	-	-	12	TRBJ2-7	CSATDSLYEQYF	TGCAGTGCCACCGACAGTTTATACGAGCAGTACTTC
TRBV20-1	-	-	13	TRBJ1-1	CSARDGLSAEAFF	TGCAGTGCTAGAGATGGGTTATCCGCTGAAGCTTTCTTT
TRBV5-4	-	-	12	TRBJ2-7	CASSLGNREQYF	TGTGCCAGCAGCTTGGGTAACCGCGAGCAGTACTTC
TRBV5-1	-	few	11	TRBJ2-4	CASSVENIQYF	TGCGCCAGCAGTGTGGAAAACATTCAGTACTTC
TRBV5-1	-	few	15	TRBJ1-1	CASSLGSTRTTEAFF	TGCGCCAGCAGCCTTGGTAGTACTAGGACGACTGAAGCTTTCTTT
TRBV7-8	-	-	15	TRBJ2-3	CASSLESTPSSAQYF	TGTGCCAGCAGCTTAGAGTCCACGCCTAGCAGCGCGCAGTATTTT
TRBV9	-	-	15	TRBJ2-6	CASSVGASGANVLTF	TGTGCCAGCAGCGTAGGGGCCTCTGGGGCCAACGTCCTGACTTTC
TRBV5-1	-	few	15	TRBJ1-5	CASSSGQPPKDPQHF	TGCGCCAGCAGCTCCGGACAGCCTCCTAAGGATCCCCAGCATTTT
TRBV20-1	TRBD2	few	17	TRBJ2-1	CSARDFKRGGGNNEQFF	TGCAGCGCTAGAGATTTCAAGCGGGGGGGCGGAAACAATGAGCAGTTCTTC
TRBV5-1	-	many	15	TRBJ2-1	CASSLLAGFYNEQFF	TGCGCCAGCAGCTTGTTAGCCGGGTTCTACAATGAGCAGTTCTTC
TRBV7-2	-	few	16	TRBJ1-2	CASSPRGGGSGDGYTF	TGTGCCAGCAGCCCTCGAGGTGGCGGATCTGGGGATGGCTACACCTTC
TRBV5-1	-	many	17	TRBJ2-7	CASSLALRTEVPYEQYF	TGCGCCAGCAGCTTGGCATTGCGGACGGAGGTGCCCTACGAGCAGTACTTC
TRBV13	TRBD1	once	16	TRBJ2-4	CASSFRRGTGENIQYF	TGTGCCAGCAGCTTTCGAAGGGGGACAGGGGAAAACATTCAGTACTTC
TRBV19	-	many	12	TRBJ1-1	CATIGGATEAFF	TGTGCCACGATAGGGGGGGCAACTGAAGCTTTCTTT
TRBV10-3	-	many	14	TRBJ2-2	CAISGKENTGELFF	TGTGCCATCAGCGGGAAAGAGAACACCGGGGAGCTGTTTTTT
TRBV5-1	TRBD1	-	13	TRBJ2-4	CASSPGQEDIQYF	TGCGCCAGCAGCCCGGGACAGGAGGACATTCAGTACTTC
TRBV3-1	-	few	15	TRBJ2-1	CASSSSPGPRREQFF	TGTGCCAGCAGCTCATCACCGGGGCCTCGACGGGAGCAGTTCTTC
TRBV20-1	-	many	16	TRBJ1-2	CSARNYNPGGLYGYTF	TGCAGTGCTAGAAACTATAACCCGGGGGGACTCTATGGCTACACCTTC
TRBV10-3	-	many	16	TRBJ2-5	CAISESLGQIQETQYF	TGTGCCATCAGTGAGTCCTTAGGCCAGATACAAGAGACCCAGTACTTC
TRBV29-1	-	-	16	TRBJ2-3	CGVDRRQGFFTDTQYF	TGCGGCGTTGACCGGCGTCAGGGGTTCTTCACAGATACGCAGTATTTT
TRBV7-2	-	few	14	TRBJ2-7	CASSLSGVGYEQYF	TGTGCCAGCAGCTTATCCGGGGTTGGCTACGAGCAGTACTTC
TRBV11-2	-	many	15	TRBJ1-4	CASSSDGAEYEKLFF	TGTGCCAGCAGCTCGGACGGGGCTGAGTATGAAAAACTGTTTTTT
TRBV5-6	-	few	16	TRBJ1-2	CASSLRTGTGVYGYTF	TGTGCCAGCAGCCTACGAACCGGGACGGGAGTCTATGGCTACACCTTC
TRBV4-3	TRBD1	few	17	TRBJ2-2	CASSRGTGEPNTGELFF	TGCGCCAGCAGCCGGGGGACAGGGGAACCGAACACCGGGGAGCTGTTTTTT
TRBV10-3	TRBD1	-	16	TRBJ1-1	CAITSGGTGGYIEAFF	TGTGCCATCACCTCCGGTGGGACAGGGGGGTACATAGAAGCTTTCTTT
TRBV12-3/TRBV12-4	-	few	14	TRBJ1-5	CASRGSGGAQPQHF	TGTGCCAGCAGGGGATCTGGGGGGGCTCAGCCCCAGCATTTT
TRBV6-5	-	few	12	TRBJ2-7	CASKGTSYEQYF	TGTGCCAGCAAGGGCACCTCCTACGAGCAGTACTTC
TRBV5-1	TRBD2	-	19	TRBJ2-7	CASSFSGTSSSGGFDEQYF	TGCGCCAGCAGCTTTTCTGGGACTAGTTCAAGCGGGGGGTTCGACGAGCAGTACTTC
TRBV5-1	TRBD2	many	18	TRBJ2-7	CASRGGLAGDQVAYEQYF	TGCGCCAGCAGGGGGGGACTAGCGGGGGACCAAGTGGCCTACGAGCAGTACTTC